A single T cell receptor (beta chain) is shown here with its context. This record belongs to a study of shared T cell receptors in the human thymus. The assay was immunoSEQ multiplex PCR, and TCRdb's table has in-frame clones only and misses some. Of some 700,000 clones in the sample, roughly 88% were seen once. V was pared by 4 bases and J by 5 bases, with 14 bases between. The V gene's germline CDR1 is MGHRA and CDR2 YSYEKL. CDR3 size: 15 residues. These data were also filed under a second study, of human thymus T cells. As that study records: During corrective heart surgery, resections were taken, and the thymus tissue came from them. Biased V and J segment usage appeared in thymus and peripheral blood.

Sequenced input: thymocytes. V usage is TRBV4-1 and J usage is TRBJ2-2; a possible D gene is TRBD2 (5 bases). This TCR came from a girl in the first two years of life with a congenital heart defect. CDR3 DNA: TGCGCCAGCAGCCGAGACCCGGGATATACCGGGGAGCTGTTTTTT. This sequence encodes CASSRDPGYTGELFF.